This T cell receptor beta chain originates from a study of blood T cell repertoires in COVID-19. Trimming removed 7 bases from V and 1 base from J; junction bases left unmatched: 7. Per germline, CDR1 MNHNY and CDR2 SVGAGI (reference sequence). The CDR3 is 15 residues long. TCRdb's table, derived via immunoSEQ multiplex PCR, lists solely in-frame clones and lacks some. The repertoire holds 150,000 to 190,000 clones, under 90% seen once, with about 7.2% in the top ten. This clone was seen once. Sequenced material: PBMCs or T cells enriched from blood (not recorded which). The source of this sequence is a man aged 50 to 59 who had recovered from COVID-19. V usage is TRBV6-6 and J usage is TRBJ2-3, with 8 nucleotides matching TRBD2. The CDR3 loop reads CASTASGGGTDTQYF. DNA for the CDR3: TGTGCCAGCACAGCGAGCGGGGGAGGCACAGATACGCAGTATTTT.